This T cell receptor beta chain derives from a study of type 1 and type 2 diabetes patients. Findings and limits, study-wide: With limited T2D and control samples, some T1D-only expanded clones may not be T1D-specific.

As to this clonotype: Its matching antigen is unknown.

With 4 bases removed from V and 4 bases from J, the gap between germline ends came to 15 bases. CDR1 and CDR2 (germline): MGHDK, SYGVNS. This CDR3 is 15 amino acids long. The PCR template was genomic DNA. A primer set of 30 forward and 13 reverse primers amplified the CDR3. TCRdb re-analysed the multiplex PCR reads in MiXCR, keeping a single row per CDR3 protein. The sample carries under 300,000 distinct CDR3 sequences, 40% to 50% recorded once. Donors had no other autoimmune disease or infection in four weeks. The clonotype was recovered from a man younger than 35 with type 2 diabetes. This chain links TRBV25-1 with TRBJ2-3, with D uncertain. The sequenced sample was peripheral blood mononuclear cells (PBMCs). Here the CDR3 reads CASSGVERTADTQYF. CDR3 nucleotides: TGTGCCAGCAGTGGGGTCGAGAGGACCGCAGATACGCAGTATTTT.